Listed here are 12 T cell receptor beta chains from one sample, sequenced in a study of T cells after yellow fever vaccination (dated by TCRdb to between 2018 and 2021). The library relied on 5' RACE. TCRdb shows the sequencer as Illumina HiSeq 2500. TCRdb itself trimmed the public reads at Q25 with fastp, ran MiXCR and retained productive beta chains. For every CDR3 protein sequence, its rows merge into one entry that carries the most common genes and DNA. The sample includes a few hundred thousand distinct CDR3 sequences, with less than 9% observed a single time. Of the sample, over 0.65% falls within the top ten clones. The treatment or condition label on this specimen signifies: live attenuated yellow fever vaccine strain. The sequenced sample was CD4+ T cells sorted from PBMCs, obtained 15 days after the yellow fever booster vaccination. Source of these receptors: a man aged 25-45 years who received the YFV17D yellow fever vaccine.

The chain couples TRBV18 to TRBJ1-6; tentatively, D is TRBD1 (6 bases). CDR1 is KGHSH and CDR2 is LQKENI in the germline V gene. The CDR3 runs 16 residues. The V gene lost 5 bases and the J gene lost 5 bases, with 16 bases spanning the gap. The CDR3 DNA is TGTGCCAGCTCAGTAACCGGGACAAGGAATAATTCACCCCTCCACTTT. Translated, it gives CASSVTGTRNNSPLHF.

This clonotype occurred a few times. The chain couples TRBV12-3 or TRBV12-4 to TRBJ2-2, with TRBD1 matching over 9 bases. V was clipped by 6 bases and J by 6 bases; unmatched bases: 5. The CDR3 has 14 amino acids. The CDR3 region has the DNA TGTGCCAGCAGCCGGGACAGGGAGGCCGGGGAGCTGTTTTTT. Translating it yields CASSRDREAGELFF.

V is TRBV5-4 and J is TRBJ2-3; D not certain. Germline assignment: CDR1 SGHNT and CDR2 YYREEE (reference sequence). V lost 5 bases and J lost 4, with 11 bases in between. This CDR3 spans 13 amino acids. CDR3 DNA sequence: TGTGCCAGCAGTTGGATTGATCCAGATACGCAGTATTTT. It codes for CASSWIDPDTQYF. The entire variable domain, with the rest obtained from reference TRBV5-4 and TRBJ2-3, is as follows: ETGVTQSPTHLIKTRGQQVTLRCSSQSGHNTVSWYQQALGQGPQFIFQYYREEENGRGNFPPRFSGLQFPNYSSELNVNALELDDSALYLCASSWIDPDTQYFGPGTRLTVL.

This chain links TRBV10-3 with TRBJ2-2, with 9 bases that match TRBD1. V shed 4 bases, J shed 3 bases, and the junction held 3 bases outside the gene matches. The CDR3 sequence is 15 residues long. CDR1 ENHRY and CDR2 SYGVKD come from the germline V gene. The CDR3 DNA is TGTGCCATCAGTGTACAGGGGGCCCACACCGGGGAGCTGTTTTTT. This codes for CAISVQGAHTGELFF.

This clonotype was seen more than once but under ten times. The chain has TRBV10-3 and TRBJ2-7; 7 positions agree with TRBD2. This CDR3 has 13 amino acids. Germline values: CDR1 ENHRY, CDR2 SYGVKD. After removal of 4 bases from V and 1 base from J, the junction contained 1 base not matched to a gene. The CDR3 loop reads CAISGGGSYEQYF. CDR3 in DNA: TGTGCCATCAGTGGGGGGGGTTCCTACGAGCAGTACTTC.

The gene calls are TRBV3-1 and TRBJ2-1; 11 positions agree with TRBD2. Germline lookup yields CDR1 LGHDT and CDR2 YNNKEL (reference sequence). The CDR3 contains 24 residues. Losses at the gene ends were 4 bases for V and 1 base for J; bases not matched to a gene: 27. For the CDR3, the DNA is TGTGCCAGCAGCCGCCCGGAGAGGAAACTAGCGGGAGTGCCGCTCGCTTATTCCTACAATGAGCAGTTCTTC. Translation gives CASSRPERKLAGVPLAYSYNEQFF.

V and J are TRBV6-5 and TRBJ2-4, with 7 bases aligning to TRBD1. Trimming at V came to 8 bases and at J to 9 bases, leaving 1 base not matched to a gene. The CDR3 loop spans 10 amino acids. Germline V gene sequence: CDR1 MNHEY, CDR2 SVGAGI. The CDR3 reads CASGDSIQYF. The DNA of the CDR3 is TGTGCCAGCGGGGACAGCATTCAGTACTTC.

The CDR3 coding sequence is TGCGCCAGCAGCCAAGCGTTTGCTAGCGGGAGTATAGATACGCAGTATTTT. The encoded protein is CASSQAFASGSIDTQYF. The rearrangement uses TRBV4-3 and TRBJ2-3; 10 nucleotides line up with TRBD2. Trimming removed 1 base from V and 5 bases from J; junction bases left unmatched: 9. The CDR3 is 17 amino acids. Germline CDR1 is LGHNA and CDR2 is YSLEER.

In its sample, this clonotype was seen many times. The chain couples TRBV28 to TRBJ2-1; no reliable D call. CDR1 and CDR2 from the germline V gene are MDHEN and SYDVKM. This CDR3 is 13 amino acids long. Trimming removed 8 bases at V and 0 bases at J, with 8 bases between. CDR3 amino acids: CASAESSYNEQFF. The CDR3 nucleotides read TGTGCCAGCGCCGAGAGCTCCTACAATGAGCAGTTCTTC.

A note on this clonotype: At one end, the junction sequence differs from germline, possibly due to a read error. The CDR3 bases are TGTGCCAGCAGCGAAGACTATGTAGGCTACCTCTCCTACAATGAGCAGTTCTTC. As protein: CASSEDYVGYLSYNEQFF. This chain links TRBV6-1 with TRBJ2-1, with TRBD2 as a possible D gene (5 bases). Germline V gene sequence: CDR1 MNHNS, CDR2 SASEGT. The CDR3 has 18 amino acids.

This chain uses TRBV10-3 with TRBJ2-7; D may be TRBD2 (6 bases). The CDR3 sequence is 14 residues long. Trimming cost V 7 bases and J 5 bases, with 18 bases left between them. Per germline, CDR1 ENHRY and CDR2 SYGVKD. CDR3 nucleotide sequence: TGTGCCATCAAAGGAGGGTCCGGATCCCACGAGCAGTACTTC. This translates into CAIKGGSGSHEQYF.

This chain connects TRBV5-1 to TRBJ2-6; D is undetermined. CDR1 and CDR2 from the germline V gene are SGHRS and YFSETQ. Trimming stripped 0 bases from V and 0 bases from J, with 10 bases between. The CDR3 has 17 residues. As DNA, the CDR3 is TGCGCCAGCAGCTTGGTAGGAGCCGTCTCTGGGGCCAACGTCCTGACTTTC. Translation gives CASSLVGAVSGANVLTF. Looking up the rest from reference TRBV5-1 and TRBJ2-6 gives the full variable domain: KAGVTQTPRYLIKTRGQQVTLSCSPISGHRSVSWYQQTPGQGLQFLFEYFSETQRNKGNFPGRFSGRQFSNSRSEMNVSTLELGDSALYLCASSLVGAVSGANVLTFGAGSRLTVL.